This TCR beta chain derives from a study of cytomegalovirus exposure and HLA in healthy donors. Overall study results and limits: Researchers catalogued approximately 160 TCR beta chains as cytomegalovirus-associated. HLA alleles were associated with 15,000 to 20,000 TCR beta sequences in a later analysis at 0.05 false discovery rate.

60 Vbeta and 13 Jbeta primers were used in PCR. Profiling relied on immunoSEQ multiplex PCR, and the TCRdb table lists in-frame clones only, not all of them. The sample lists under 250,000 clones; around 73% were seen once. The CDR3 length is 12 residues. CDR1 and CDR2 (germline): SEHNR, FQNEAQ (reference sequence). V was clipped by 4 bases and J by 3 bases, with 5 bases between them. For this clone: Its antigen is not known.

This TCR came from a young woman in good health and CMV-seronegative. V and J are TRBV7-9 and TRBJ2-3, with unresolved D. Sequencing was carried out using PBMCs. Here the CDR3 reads CASSYSTDTQYF. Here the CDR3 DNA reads TGTGCCAGCAGCTACAGTACAGATACGCAGTATTTT.